Here is one T cell receptor (beta chain) with its context. No antigen is known for it. These data belong to a study of PD-1 blockade in classical Hodgkin lymphoma. Study as a whole: Nivolumab dosed at 3 mg/kg went to patients intravenously every 2 weeks.

Findings and limits, study-wide: Some patients began nivolumab under 1 year after ASCT. These patients were excluded from later analyses.

As to time point: cycle 4 day 1 (C4D1), after more than five weeks of nivolumab. No patient escaped relapse after autologous stem cell transplantation, and brentuximab vedotin exposure varied. Starting with thawed PBMCs, CD4+ T cells were purified by magnetic negative selection. The CDR3 is made up of 19 amino acids. Between the trimmed V and J ends, which lost 0 bases and 4 bases, there was a span of 22 bases. The germline gives CDR1 MNHEY, CDR2 SMNVEV (reference sequence). Only in-frame clones appear in the TCRdb table, and some are missing; sequencing was by immunoSEQ multiplex PCR. Among 32,000 or so clones listed, roughly 92% were seen once.

Here the sequenced sample was CD4+ T cells from blood, taken before the fourth cycle of nivolumab. The chain combines TRBV27 with TRBJ2-1, with D possibly TRBD2 on 6 matching bases. This TCR was recovered from a human donor with classical Hodgkin lymphoma. The CDR3 coding sequence is TGTGCCAGCAGTTTATCGTGGCCGGGGTGGGCTAGCGAATACAATGAGCAGTTCTTC. This encodes CASSLSWPGWASEYNEQFF.